This passage covers 15 T cell receptor beta chains from one sample sequenced in a study of early T cells in non-severe SARS-CoV-2 infection. TCRdb processed the 5' RACE reads anew with MiXCR; each CDR3 protein has one entry. The sample gives some 38,000 distinct CDR3 sequences, 5.3% of which show up once; roughly 27% is in the top ten. The sequenced sample was whole blood. All receptors come from an adult who was a healthcare worker with PCR-confirmed SARS-CoV-2 infection or an uninfected control (not recorded which).

There are many counts of this clonotype. The chain combines TRBV5-6 with TRBJ2-7; no reliable D call. V lost 0 bases and J 6 bases, leaving 7 bases between the germline ends. This CDR3 comprises 12 residues. Germline V lookup: CDR1 SGHDT, CDR2 YYEEEE. Written as DNA, the CDR3 is TGTGCCAGCAGCTTGGGCCTCGGCGAGCAGTACTTC. It codes for CASSLGLGEQYF.

This clonotype occurred many times. The V and J genes are TRBV6-1 and TRBJ2-3; 9 bases fit TRBD1. With 2 bases clipped from V and 5 bases from J, the junction kept 5 bases outside the gene matches. CDR1 is MNHNS and CDR2 is SASEGT in the germline V gene. The length of the CDR3 is 15 residues. In DNA, the CDR3 is TGTGCCAGCAGTGAATCGGACAGGGGTGTAGATACGCAGTATTTT. Translation: CASSESDRGVDTQYF.

This clonotype occurred many times. This chain joins TRBV6-5 and TRBJ2-3; D ambiguous. The CDR3 length is 12 residues. Per germline, CDR1 MNHEY and CDR2 SVGAGI. Trimming left V 4 bases short and J 3 bases short, with 5 bases between. In DNA form, the CDR3 reads TGTGCCAGCAGTTCAGCGACAGATACGCAGTATTTT. Translated, it gives CASSSATDTQYF.

This clonotype was found many times. The J gene is TRBJ1-1, the V gene TRBV18, with a possible D match to TRBD1 (5 bases). V lost 6 bases and J 1 base, leaving 18 bases between the germline ends. Germline V gene data show CDR1 as KGHSH and CDR2 as LQKENI. CDR3 size: 16 residues. CDR3 coding DNA: TGTGCCAGCTCCCTCAGGGCGACAGCCACGAACACTGAAGCTTTCTTT. Amino acids: CASSLRATATNTEAFF. Full variable domain (missing parts from reference TRBV18 and TRBJ1-1): NAGVMQNPRHLVRRRGQEARLRCSPMKGHSHVYWYRQLPEEGLKFMVYLQKENIIDESGMPKERFSAEFPKEGPSILRIQQVVRGDSAAYFCASSLRATATNTEAFFGQGTRLTVV.

This clonotype was counted many times. One end of the junction does not line up with germline, which may come from a read error. V is TRBV7-8 and J is TRBJ1-2; D is ambiguous. This CDR3 has 13 amino acids. Germline V gene data show CDR1 as SGHVS and CDR2 as FQNEAQ. Here the CDR3 DNA reads TGTGCCAGCAGCCAAGGGATCTACTATGGCTACTCCTTC. As protein: CASSQGIYYGYSF. Variable domain in full (rest from reference TRBV7-8 and TRBJ1-2): GAGVSQSPRYKVAKRGQDVALRCDPISGHVSLFWYQQALGQGPEFLTYFQNEAQLDKSGLPSDRFFAERPEGSVSTLKIQRTQQEDSAVYLCASSQGIYYGYSFGSGTRLTVV.

This clonotype came up many times. The rearrangement uses TRBV27 and TRBJ1-4; TRBD1 is a possible D gene (6 bases). Germline CDR1 reads MNHEY; CDR2 reads SMNVEV (reference sequence). The CDR3 consists of 13 residues. V gave up 4 bases and J gave up 6 bases, with 9 bases separating them. Here the CDR3 DNA reads TGTGCCAGCAGTTCACAGGGAGATGAAAAACTGTTTTTT. It is translated as CASSSQGDEKLFF.

This clonotype appeared many times. The V and J genes are TRBV18 and TRBJ1-1; D gene uncertain. Trimming left V 0 bases short and J 3 bases short, with 5 bases between. This CDR3 contains 13 residues. Germline CDR1 reads KGHSH; CDR2 reads LQKENI. CDR3: CASSPPGDTEAFF. The CDR3 DNA is TGTGCCAGCTCACCACCGGGCGACACTGAAGCTTTCTTT.

This clonotype was observed a handful of times. This rearrangement joins TRBV30 to TRBJ2-2; D is undetermined. The CDR3 has 13 amino acids. CDR1 is GTSNPN, CDR2 SVGIG, per germline (reference sequence). Trimming took off 3 bases at V and 4 bases at J, with 9 bases between the two ends. In DNA form, the CDR3 reads TGTGCCTGGAGGCTTTCTGGCACCGGGGAGCTGTTTTTT. Amino acid sequence: CAWRLSGTGELFF.

This clonotype was observed many times. The chain couples TRBV20-1 to TRBJ1-1; the D gene is possibly TRBD1 (6 bases). This CDR3 has 13 residues. Germline-derived CDR1 and CDR2 are DFQATT and SNEGSKA (reference sequence). The CDR3 is CSDLDRMNTEAFF. In DNA, the CDR3 is TGCAGCGATCTCGACAGGATGAACACTGAAGCTTTCTTT.

This clonotype was recorded at least ten times. J is TRBJ2-3 and V is TRBV7-2, with 7 bases lining up with TRBD2. This CDR3 contains 14 residues. Trimming cost V 4 bases and J 2 bases; bases outside gene matches: 3. Germline loops: CDR1 SGHTA, CDR2 FQGNSA. The CDR3 spells CASSSRDYTDTQYF. The CDR3 coding sequence is TGTGCCAGCAGCTCCCGGGACTACACAGATACGCAGTATTTT.

This clonotype was recorded many times. The V gene is TRBV2, the J gene TRBJ2-1, with TRBD1 matching 7 bases. Germline loops: CDR1 SNHLY, CDR2 FYNNEI. The CDR3 loop spans 14 amino acids. Trimming at V came to 4 bases and at J to 4 bases, leaving 4 bases not matched to a gene. The CDR3 nucleotides are TGTGCCAGCAGTGCCAGGACAGGTTACAATGAGCAGTTCTTC. It codes for CASSARTGYNEQFF.

V gene TRBV11-3 combines with J gene TRBJ2-3; TRBD1 matches at 8 bases. The CDR3 is 13 residues long. Trimming removed 5 bases from V and 5 bases from J; junction bases left unmatched: 3. In germline, CDR1 is SGHNT, CDR2 YENEEA. The CDR3 protein is CASSPGTGDTQYF. The CDR3 DNA reads TGTGCCAGCAGCCCCGGGACAGGAGATACGCAGTATTTT.

The chain combines TRBV6-6 with TRBJ2-6; D is possibly TRBD2 (5 bases). The V and J ends lost 10 bases and 2 bases respectively, with 9 bases between them. Per germline, CDR1 MNHNY and CDR2 SVGAGI (reference sequence). CDR3 length equals 13 residues. The CDR3 loop reads CAIGVPGANVLTF. The CDR3 nucleotides are TGTGCCATCGGGGTTCCTGGGGCCAACGTCCTGACTTTC.

This clonotype was seen a few times. The rearrangement links TRBV18 to TRBJ2-6, with D hard to call. V was cut by 3 bases and J by 4 bases, with 16 bases left in between. The CDR3 loop spans 17 amino acids. Germline-derived CDR1 and CDR2 are KGHSH and LQKENI. The CDR3 loop is CASSPGVPAVGANVLTF. In DNA form, the CDR3 reads TGTGCCAGCTCACCCGGAGTGCCGGCGGTAGGGGCCAACGTCCTGACTTTC. The full variable domain, in which reference TRBV18 and TRBJ2-6 provide the parts outside the CDR3, is NAGVMQNPRHLVRRRGQEARLRCSPMKGHSHVYWYRQLPEEGLKFMVYLQKENIIDESGMPKERFSAEFPKEGPSILRIQQVVRGDSAAYFCASSPGVPAVGANVLTFGAGSRLTVL.

This chain connects TRBV12-3 or TRBV12-4 to TRBJ2-1; 8 nucleotides line up with TRBD2. The CDR3 runs 16 residues. V lost 1 base, J lost 9 bases, and 11 bases stayed unmatched. As DNA, the CDR3 is TGTGCCAGCAGTTTAGGCGGAGCGGGAGAAGTCATTGAGCAGTTCTTC. Translation: CASSLGGAGEVIEQFF.